A selection of T cell receptor beta chains follows, all from one sample in a study of blood T cell repertoires in COVID-19. Generated by immunoSEQ multiplex PCR, the TCRdb table keeps only in-frame clones and is missing some. The sample yields roughly 160,000 clones, 80% to 90% seen once. The material sequenced was peripheral blood. All receptors derive from a woman of 80 years or more with COVID-19, enrolled during active disease. Each CDR3 is given with its conserved first and last residue. D genes are given only for firm matches. Not every row has a clone size; where given, it reads once, few, many or a size class.

>TRBJ2-7|14|NA|TRBV21-1|NA
TGTGCCAGCAGCAAAGCGGGACAGGCAGGCGAGCAGTACTTC
CASSKAGQAGEQYF
>TRBJ1-6|18|NA|TRBV4-1|NA
TGCGCCAGCAGCCAAGATCCCTCTGGCAGGGCCGTAAATTCACCCCTCCACTTT
CASSQDPSGRAVNSPLHF
>TRBJ1-1|16|NA|TRBV21-1|NA
TGTGCCAGCAGCAAAGGGGGGCGCGTGAAGAGCACTGAAGCTTTCTTT
CASSKGGRVKSTEAFF
>TRBJ2-3|14|NA|TRBV3-1/TRBV3-2|TRBD2
TGTGCCAGCCGGACTAGCGGTAGCACAGATACGCAGTATTTT
CASRTSGSTDTQYF
>TRBJ2-7|13|NA|TRBV5-1|NA
TGCGCCAGCAGCTTAGGGGTTCTGGACGAGCAGTACTTC
CASSLGVLDEQYF
>TRBJ1-1|14|once|TRBV10-3|TRBD1
TGTGCCATCAGAATGACAGGGCTTGACACTGAAGCTTTCTTT
CAIRMTGLDTEAFF
>TRBJ2-3|13|NA|TRBV11-3|NA
TGTGCCAGCAGCTTTACAGGTGCCGGTACGCAGTATTTT
CASSFTGAGTQYF
>TRBJ2-2|14|NA|TRBV7-3|TRBD1
TGTGCCAGCAGCTTATTCCCAGGGGGCGGGGAGCTGTTTTTT
CASSLFPGGGELFF
>TRBJ1-1|15|NA|TRBV19|NA
TGTGCCAGTAGTCTTCTGTCCGGGGGGAACACTGAAGCTTTCTTT
CASSLLSGGNTEAFF
>TRBJ2-7|14|once|TRBV27|TRBD2
TGTGCCAGCAGTTTTAGCGGGAGGGCCTACGAGCAGTACTTC
CASSFSGRAYEQYF
>TRBJ1-2|15|NA|TRBV3-1/TRBV3-2|NA
TGTGCCAGCAGCCACTTTCGGGGAGGAAACTATGGCTACACCTTC
CASSHFRGGNYGYTF
>TRBJ2-1|15|NA|TRBV5-4|NA
TGTGCCAGCAGCGTCCACGGAGGCGCCTACAATGAGCAGTTCTTC
CASSVHGGAYNEQFF
>TRBJ1-5|13|NA|TRBV2|NA
TGTGCCAGCAGTACGGAGAGCAATCAGCCCCAGCATTTT
CASSTESNQPQHF
>TRBJ2-2|18|NA|TRBV4-2|TRBD2
TGTGCCAGCAGCCAAGCCCTGGGACTAGCGGGGGTGGGCGGGGAGCTGTTTTTT
CASSQALGLAGVGGELFF
>TRBJ2-7|14|NA|TRBV6-2/TRBV6-3|NA
TGTGCCAGCAGTTACCTTAGCGGAAACTACGAGCAGTACTTC
CASSYLSGNYEQYF
>TRBJ1-1|14|NA|TRBV19|NA
TGTGCCAGTAGTCCCGGGGGGAATGGAGGAAAAGCTTTCTTT
CASSPGGNGGKAFF
>TRBJ1-2|14|NA|TRBV6-5|TRBD1
TGTGCCAGCAGTTACCTTGACAGGGTAGGGAGCTACACCTTC
CASSYLDRVGSYTF
>TRBJ2-7|14|NA|TRBV27|NA
TGTGCCAGCAGACCCCAGAGGGTGTCCTACGAGCAGTACTTC
CASRPQRVSYEQYF
>TRBJ2-1|15|NA|TRBV2|TRBD2
TGTGCCAGTACAAAAGGGCTAGCGGGAGATAATGAGCAGTTCTTC
CASTKGLAGDNEQFF
>TRBJ2-5|16|once|TRBV10-3|TRBD1
TGTGCCATCAGTACGGGGACAGGGGGCTTCGAATGGACCCAGTACTTC
CAISTGTGGFEWTQYF
>TRBJ1-1|14|NA|TRBV2|TRBD1
TGTGCCAGCAGGGTAAGACAGGGGAACACTGAAGCTTTCTTT
CASRVRQGNTEAFF
>TRBJ1-2|16|NA|TRBV4-2|TRBD1
TGTGCCAGCAGCCCCCCGGACAGGGTAATAAACTATGGCTACACCTTC
CASSPPDRVINYGYTF
>TRBJ1-1|13|NA|TRBV10-3|TRBD1
TGTGCCGTGAGGACAGGGGGGAACACTGAAGCTTTCTTT
CAVRTGGNTEAFF
>TRBJ2-3|12|NA|TRBV2|NA
TGTGCCAGCAGTGGATCTAGCCTTTCTCCGTATTTT
CASSGSSLSPYF
>TRBJ1-6|15|NA|TRBV7-4|NA
TGTGCCAGCAGGGGTGACTTCTCCTATAATTCACCCCTCCACTTT
CASRGDFSYNSPLHF
>TRBJ2-1|15|NA|TRBV9|NA
TGTGCCAGCAGCGTAGGGGGCAGGATGAACAATGAGCAGTTCTTC
CASSVGGRMNNEQFF
>TRBJ2-5|15|NA|TRBV2|TRBD2
TGTGCCAGCACCTACCTAGCGGGAGGTGGGGAGACCCAGTACTTC
CASTYLAGGGETQYF
>TRBJ2-1|13|few|TRBV7-2|NA
TGTGCCAGCAGCGGGGGGACGCCGCAGGAGCAGTTCTTC
CASSGGTPQEQFF
>TRBJ2-1|15|NA|TRBV7-9|NA
TGTGCCAGCAGCCCAACCGGGAATGTAGCAAATGAGCAGTTCTTC
CASSPTGNVANEQFF
>TRBJ1-2|14|NA|TRBV5-4|NA
TGTGCCAGCAGCGCCCTGACAGAGAACTATGGCTACACCTTC
CASSALTENYGYTF
>TRBJ2-1|14|NA|TRBV9|TRBD1
TGTGCCAGCAGCGTCATTGAACAGGGGATTGAGCAGTTCTTC
CASSVIEQGIEQFF
>TRBJ1-6|13|NA|TRBV30|TRBD1
TGTGCCTGGAGTGAAGGGGGCCTTTCACCCCTCCACTTT
CAWSEGGLSPLHF
>TRBJ2-7|15|NA|TRBV19|TRBD2
TGTGCCAGTAGTCGCCGGCTAGCGGGAGACTACGAGCAGTACTTC
CASSRRLAGDYEQYF
>TRBJ2-5|17|NA|TRBV19|TRBD2
TGTGCCAGTAGTCTAGGACTAGCGGGAGGCCGGGGAGAGACCCAGTACTTC
CASSLGLAGGRGETQYF
>TRBJ2-1|15|once|TRBV7-3|TRBD2
TGTGCCAGCAGCCCAGGCGGGACTAGCTTTAATGAGCAGTTCTTC
CASSPGGTSFNEQFF
>TRBJ2-3|15|once|TRBV25-1|NA
TGTGCCAGCAGTGAAACTCAACCCAGCACAGATACGCAGTATTTT
CASSETQPSTDTQYF
>TRBJ1-6|16|once|TRBV5-5|TRBD1
TGTGCCAGCAGCTTGCAATCCGGGACAGACTATTCACCCCTCCACTTT
CASSLQSGTDYSPLHF
>TRBJ1-4|15|once|TRBV30|NA
TGTGCCTGGAGCCTCCCCGAGGGGGCTAATGAAAAACTGTTTTTT
CAWSLPEGANEKLFF
>TRBJ1-2|16|NA|TRBV7-2|TRBD1
TGTGCCAGCAGCCCCACCCCGGGACAGGGCATCTATGGCTACACCTTC
CASSPTPGQGIYGYTF
>TRBJ2-4|20|NA|TRBV6-2/TRBV6-3|TRBD2
TGTGCCAGCAGTTACTCGATCGGAGCGGGGGGCCGGTTAGCCAAAAACATTCAGTACTTC
CASSYSIGAGGRLAKNIQYF